Each of the 8 T cell receptor beta chains below was sequenced from the same sample in a study of CD4 T cells in relation to SARS-CoV-2 and coronaviruses. The unexposed donors gave CD4+ T cells in about 2010-2019, prior to COVID-19. CD4+ T cells were isolated from the cells after about ten days of culture. Generated by immunoSEQ multiplex PCR, the TCRdb table keeps only in-frame clones and is missing some. The table includes approximately 17,000 clones, 82% detected once. Their antigens are not known. The source material was CD4+ T cells from PBMCs, cultured in vitro. Receptors originate from a human donor in good health.

The chain has TRBV5-6 and TRBJ1-5; 9 bases map to TRBD1. The CDR3 sequence is 16 residues long. V was pared by 4 bases and J by 4 bases, with 9 bases of the junction left unmatched. In germline, CDR1 is SGHDT, CDR2 YYEEEE. CDR3 sequence reads: CASSPPGTGRNQPQHF. Written as DNA, the CDR3 is TGTGCCAGCAGCCCACCCGGGACAGGGCGGAATCAGCCCCAGCATTTT.

In this sample, this clone turned up once. This chain's CDR3 is CASSEVEGQPQHF. CDR3 DNA: TGTGCCAGCAGTGAAGTGGAGGGTCAGCCCCAGCATTTT. This sequence joins TRBV6-1 and TRBJ1-5; D ambiguous. Trimming removed 1 base at V and 6 bases at J, with 7 bases between. The CDR3 has 13 amino acids. Germline V lookup: CDR1 MNHNS, CDR2 SASEGT.

The chain recombines TRBV2 with TRBJ1-2; TRBD1 agrees at 10 bases. Germline CDR1 SNHLY, CDR2 FYNNEI. V lost 8 bases to trimming and J lost 5 bases; unmatched junction nucleotides: 8. CDR3 length equals 14 residues. The CDR3 reads CASSTPGQGYGYTF. Written as DNA, the CDR3 is TGTGCCAGCTCGACCCCGGGACAGGGGTATGGCTACACCTTC.

V is TRBV29-1 and J is TRBJ1-1; TRBD1 matches 7 bases. CDR3 size: 13 residues. V trimming: 5 bases; J trimming: 0 bases; junction bases outside the gene matches: 3. Germline V gene sequence: CDR1 SQVTM, CDR2 ANQGSEA. The CDR3 protein is CSVSGTVNTEAFF. The CDR3 coding sequence is TGCAGCGTTTCGGGGACAGTGAACACTGAAGCTTTCTTT. Combining the CDR3 with reference TRBV29-1 and TRBJ1-1 gives the whole variable domain SAVISQKPSRDICQRGTSLTIQCQVDSQVTMMFWYRQQPGQSLTLIATANQGSEATYESGFVIDKFPISRPNLTFSTLTVSNMSPEDSSIYLCSVSGTVNTEAFFGQGTRLTVV.

The genes are TRBV5-6 and TRBJ1-1; D is undetermined. The CDR3 extends over 13 amino acids. V dropped 5 bases and J dropped 8 bases, with 16 bases sitting between them. Per the germline V gene, CDR1 is SGHDT and CDR2 is YYEEEE. CDR3 residues: CASSKGLDREAFF. The CDR3 DNA reads as TGTGCCAGCAGTAAAGGGCTGGATAGGGAAGCTTTCTTT.

The chain combines TRBV4-1 with TRBJ1-1; 7 bases agree with TRBD1. The CDR3 sequence is 15 residues long. The V segment lost 3 bases and the J segment 0 bases; nucleotides outside the gene matches: 4. Germline lookup yields CDR1 MGHRA and CDR2 YSYEKL. In DNA, the CDR3 is TGCGCCAGCAGCCAGGGGGACAGCATGAACACTGAAGCTTTCTTT. It codes for CASSQGDSMNTEAFF.

This chain uses TRBV7-2 with TRBJ1-2; TRBD1 agrees at 11 bases. In germline, CDR1 is SGHTA, CDR2 FQGNSA. CDR3 length: 15 amino acids. Trimming removed 5 bases from V and 8 bases from J; junction bases left unmatched: 10. CDR3 nucleotides: TGTGCCAGCAGCATACCGGACAGGGGGCGCGAGGGCTACACCTTC. Its protein product is CASSIPDRGREGYTF.

The J gene is TRBJ2-7, the V gene TRBV6-2 or TRBV6-3; weak D call: TRBD1 (5 bases). This CDR3 has 18 amino acids. Trimming cost V 0 bases and J 1 base, with 19 bases left between them. Germline lookup yields CDR1 MNHEY and CDR2 SVGEGT. CDR3 nucleotide sequence: TGTGCCAGCAGTTACTCGATAGGGGCGTTCTCCCGTTCCTACGAGCAGTACTTC. It codes for CASSYSIGAFSRSYEQYF.